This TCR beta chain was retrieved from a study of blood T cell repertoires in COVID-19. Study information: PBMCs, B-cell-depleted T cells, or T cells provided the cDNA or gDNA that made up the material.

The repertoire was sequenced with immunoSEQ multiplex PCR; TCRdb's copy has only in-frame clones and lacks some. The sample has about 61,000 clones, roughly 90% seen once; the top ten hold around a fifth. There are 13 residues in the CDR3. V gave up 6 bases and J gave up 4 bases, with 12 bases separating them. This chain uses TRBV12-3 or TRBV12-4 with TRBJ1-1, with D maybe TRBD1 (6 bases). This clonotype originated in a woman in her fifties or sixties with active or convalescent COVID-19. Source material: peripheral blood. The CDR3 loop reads CASRLQGGTEAFF. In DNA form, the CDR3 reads TGTGCCAGCAGGCTACAGGGTGGCACTGAAGCTTTCTTT.